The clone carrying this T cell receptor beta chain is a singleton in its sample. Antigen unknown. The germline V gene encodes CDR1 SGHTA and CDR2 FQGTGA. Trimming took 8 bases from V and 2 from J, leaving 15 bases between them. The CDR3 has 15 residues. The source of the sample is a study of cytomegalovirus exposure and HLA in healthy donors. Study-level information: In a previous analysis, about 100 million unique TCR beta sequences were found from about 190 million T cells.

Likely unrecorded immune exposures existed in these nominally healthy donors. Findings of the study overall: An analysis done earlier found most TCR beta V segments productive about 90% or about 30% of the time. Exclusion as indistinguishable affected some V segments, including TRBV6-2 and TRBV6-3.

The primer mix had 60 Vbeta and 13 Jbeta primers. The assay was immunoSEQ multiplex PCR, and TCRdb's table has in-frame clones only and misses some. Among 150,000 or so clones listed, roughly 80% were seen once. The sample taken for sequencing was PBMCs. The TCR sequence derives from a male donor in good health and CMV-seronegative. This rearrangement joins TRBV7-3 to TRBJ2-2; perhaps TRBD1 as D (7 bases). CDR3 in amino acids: CASRPGGLNTGELFF. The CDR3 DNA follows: TGTGCCAGCCGTCCAGGGGGGCTAAACACCGGGGAGCTGTTTTTT.